Below, 22 T cell receptor beta chains from the same sample are listed, as sequenced in a study of T cell changes during pregnancy in multiple sclerosis. TCRdb's copy holds only in-frame clones and misses some; the assay was immunoSEQ multiplex PCR. The sample carries fewer than 45,000 clones, about 89% recorded once. The specimen comprised CD4+ T cells from peripheral blood mononuclear cells, sampled in the third trimester of pregnancy. These receptors came from a female donor in good health, enrolled as a control in a pregnancy study.

The rearrangement links TRBV25-1 to TRBJ2-1, with 8 bases that match TRBD2. The junction had 13 bases not matched to a gene; V was cut back by 2 bases and J by 10 bases. The CDR3 is made up of 16 amino acids. CDR1 and CDR2 (germline): MGHDK, SYGVNS. The CDR3 sequence is CASSEGAGGIRREQFF. CDR3 DNA: TGTGCCAGCAGTGAAGGGGCGGGAGGAATCCGGCGGGAGCAGTTCTTC.

The CDR3 DNA reads as TGTGCCAGCAGAACCGGGACTAGCGGGGGGGTCTCCTACGAGCAGTACTTC. Protein product: CASRTGTSGGVSYEQYF. This rearrangement joins TRBV2 to TRBJ2-5; 16 bases match TRBD2. The better agreement between TRBJ2-7 and the DNA end casts doubt on the J call. Germline CDR1 SNHLY, CDR2 FYNNEI. The CDR3 is 17 residues long.

This chain uses TRBV7-6 with TRBJ1-4; 8 nucleotides line up with TRBD1. The CDR3 length is 16 residues. Germline-derived CDR1 and CDR2 are SGHVS and FNYEAQ. Germline trimming cut 0 bases from V and 8 bases from J; bases unmatched to any gene: 8. This CDR3 is CASSLAGDRGSEKLFF. The CDR3 nucleotides read TGTGCCAGCAGCTTAGCAGGTGACAGGGGAAGCGAAAAACTGTTTTTT.

The genes are TRBV7-3 and TRBJ2-7, with 8 bases fitting TRBD1. V trimming: 5 bases; J trimming: 2 bases; junction bases outside the gene matches: 5. Germline V gene sequence: CDR1 SGHTA, CDR2 FQGTGA. The CDR3 sequence is 14 residues long. The CDR3 is CASSPGQGAYEQYF. CDR3 DNA: TGTGCCAGCAGCCCCGGACAGGGAGCCTACGAGCAGTACTTC.

A single count supports this clone. This rearrangement joins TRBV11-3 to TRBJ2-1; 7 nucleotides line up with TRBD2. The trim removed 5 bases at V and 12 bases at J, leaving 13 bases unmatched. This CDR3 has 14 residues. Germline V gene lookup returns CDR1 SGHNT and CDR2 YENEEA. CDR3: CASSLSAGGNVQFF. In DNA, the CDR3 is TGTGCCAGCAGCCTTTCGGCCGGGGGGAACGTGCAGTTCTTC.

This rearrangement joins TRBV7-9 to TRBJ1-2; a possible D gene is TRBD1 (6 bases). Germline CDR1 reads SEHNR; CDR2 reads FQNEAQ (reference sequence). Trimming removed 1 base at V and 4 bases at J, with 7 bases between. This CDR3 spans 13 amino acids. This chain's CDR3 is CASSLGGRYGYTF. CDR3 DNA: TGTGCCAGCAGCTTAGGGGGGCGCTATGGCTACACCTTC.

This chain uses TRBV6-5 with TRBJ1-2, with 7 bases that match TRBD1. Germline loops: CDR1 MNHEY, CDR2 SVGAGI. Trimming cost V 0 bases and J 1 base; bases outside gene matches: 2. The CDR3 has 15 residues. CDR3 protein: CASSYSTGINYGYTF. The CDR3 bases are TGTGCCAGCAGTTACTCGACAGGGATTAACTATGGCTACACCTTC.

This clone was counted once. This chain connects TRBV7-2 to TRBJ2-5, with D uncertain. Germline values: CDR1 SGHTA, CDR2 FQGNSA. The CDR3 is 14 amino acids. Trimming cost V 0 bases and J 2 bases, with 7 bases left between them. The CDR3 here is CASSLAQAQETQYF. In DNA form, the CDR3 reads TGTGCCAGCAGCTTAGCGCAGGCGCAAGAGACCCAGTACTTC.

The chain couples TRBV7-3 to TRBJ2-1, with TRBD2 matching 12 bases. The CDR3 runs to 14 residues. With V trimmed by 5 bases and J by 7 bases, 3 bases remained unmatched. Per germline, CDR1 SGHTA and CDR2 FQGTGA. The CDR3 sequence: CASSRTSGVNEQFF. DNA of the CDR3: TGTGCCAGCAGCCGGACTAGCGGGGTAAATGAGCAGTTCTTC. Full variable domain (rest looked up from reference TRBV7-3 and TRBJ2-1): GAGVSQTPSNKVTEKGKYVELRCDPISGHTALYWYRQSLGQGPEFLIYFQGTGAADDSGLPNDRFFAVRPEGSVSTLKIQRTERGDSAVYLCASSRTSGVNEQFFGPGTRLTVL.

The chain links TRBV19 to TRBJ2-7; 8 bases agree with TRBD2. This CDR3 has 14 residues. Germline-derived CDR1 and CDR2 are LNHDA and SQIVND (reference sequence). V was pared by 6 bases and J by 2 bases, with 6 bases of the junction left unmatched. The DNA of the CDR3 is TGTGCCAGTAGCGCTAGCGGGCCCACCTACGAGCAGTACTTC. This gives the protein CASSASGPTYEQYF.

The gene calls are TRBV16 and TRBJ1-1, with no clear D. V lost 0 bases to trimming and J lost 1 base, with 9 bases between them. Germline V lookup: CDR1 KGHSY, CDR2 FQNENV. CDR3 length: 15 amino acids. CDR3 in DNA: TGTGCCAGCAGCCAATCTACTAAACGGAACACTGAAGCTTTCTTT. Translation gives CASSQSTKRNTEAFF.

The CDR3 loop reads CASSPGVTTANYGYTF. The CDR3 region has the DNA TGTGCCAGCAGCCCGGGGGTGACAACAGCTAACTATGGCTACACCTTC. The chain employs TRBV5-4 and TRBJ1-2; possibly TRBD1 for D (5 bases). The V end was cut by 4 bases, the J end by 0 bases, with 16 bases between. From germline, CDR1 is SGHNT and CDR2 YYREEE (reference sequence). The CDR3 is 16 residues long.

This clone was picked up a small number of times. The chain links TRBV18 to TRBJ2-6; no firm D call. The CDR3 length is 15 residues. V was pared by 5 bases and J by 0 bases, with 8 bases between. Germline V lookup: CDR1 KGHSH, CDR2 LQKENI. The CDR3 spells CASSNSASGANVLTF. DNA of the CDR3: TGTGCCAGCTCAAACAGTGCCTCTGGGGCCAACGTCCTGACTTTC. Variable domain in full (rest from reference TRBV18 and TRBJ2-6): NAGVMQNPRHLVRRRGQEARLRCSPMKGHSHVYWYRQLPEEGLKFMVYLQKENIIDESGMPKERFSAEFPKEGPSILRIQQVVRGDSAAYFCASSNSASGANVLTFGAGSRLTVL.

The V gene is TRBV28, the J gene TRBJ2-5, with D maybe TRBD2 (5 bases). The CDR3 totals 15 residues. Per the germline V gene, CDR1 is MDHEN and CDR2 is SYDVKM. The germline V and J ends were trimmed by 5 bases and 2 bases, with 15 bases remaining between them. CDR3 loop: CASSMTTGQQETQYF. CDR3 DNA: TGTGCCAGCAGTATGACTACCGGGCAACAAGAGACCCAGTACTTC.

The chain joins TRBV9 to TRBJ2-1, with a possible D match to TRBD2 (5 bases). Germline CDR1 SGDLS, CDR2 YYNGEE. Trimming cost V 2 bases and J 12 bases, with 21 bases left between them. There are 15 residues in the CDR3. CDR3 region: CASSVETEKNRGQFF. The CDR3 DNA is TGTGCCAGCAGCGTTGAGACCGAAAAGAACCGGGGGCAGTTCTTC.

The rearrangement uses TRBV18 and TRBJ2-1, with 7 bases aligning to TRBD1. The V and J ends lost 3 bases and 0 bases, in that order; junction bases with no gene match: 11. The CDR3 runs to 18 residues. From germline, CDR1 is KGHSH and CDR2 LQKENI. As DNA, the CDR3 is TGTGCCAGCTCACCCGGGACAGTTCATGTAAGCTCCTACAATGAGCAGTTCTTC. It specifies CASSPGTVHVSSYNEQFF.

The chain is built from TRBV6-1 and TRBJ1-2; no clear D. The V gene lost 1 base and the J gene lost 5 bases, with 8 bases spanning the gap. Germline values: CDR1 MNHNS, CDR2 SASEGT. The CDR3 extends over 13 amino acids. CDR3 protein: CASSEVAGYGYTF. The CDR3, as DNA: TGTGCCAGCAGTGAAGTGGCTGGTTATGGCTACACCTTC.

The chain uses TRBV30 and TRBJ1-2, with 7 bases matching TRBD1. This CDR3 contains 13 residues. From germline, CDR1 is GTSNPN and CDR2 SVGIG (reference sequence). V lost 5 bases, J lost 5 bases, and 8 bases stayed unmatched. CDR3 sequence: CAWSTGPRYGYTF. As DNA, the CDR3 is TGTGCCTGGTCGACAGGGCCCAGGTATGGCTACACCTTC.

The J gene is TRBJ1-1, the V gene TRBV25-1; D gene unclear. Between the trimmed V and J ends, which lost 5 bases and 0 bases, there was a span of 7 bases. CDR3 size: 13 residues. Germline CDR1 reads MGHDK; CDR2 reads SYGVNS. As DNA, the CDR3 is TGTGCCAGCAGTAATACAGTGAACACTGAAGCTTTCTTT. As protein: CASSNTVNTEAFF.

This sequence joins TRBV5-6 and TRBJ1-2; no firm D call. The CDR3 covers 13 residues. The V and J ends lost 0 bases and 8 bases respectively, with 11 bases between them. Germline CDR1 and CDR2: SGHDT and YYEEEE. CDR3 nucleotides: TGTGCCAGCAGCTTGGGGGCAGGCGGGGGCTACACCTTC. Amino acids: CASSLGAGGGYTF.

V is TRBV19 and J is TRBJ2-7; TRBD2 matches at 9 bases. The CDR3 has 15 residues. V lost 7 bases and J lost 3; bases outside the gene matches: 10. Germline V gene lookup returns CDR1 LNHDA and CDR2 SQIVND (reference sequence). CDR3 sequence reads: CASTPRVAGVYEQYF. The CDR3 bases are TGTGCCAGTACCCCCAGGGTAGCGGGGGTCTACGAGCAGTACTTC.

V is TRBV25-1 and J is TRBJ1-1; 7 bases map to TRBD1. CDR3 length: 14 residues. J was trimmed by 6 bases and V by 5 bases; bases with no gene match: 9. The germline CDR1 and CDR2 sequences are MGHDK and SYGVNS. This chain's CDR3 is CASSTSRGAAEAFF. For the CDR3, the DNA is TGTGCCAGCAGTACCTCCAGGGGGGCGGCTGAAGCTTTCTTT.